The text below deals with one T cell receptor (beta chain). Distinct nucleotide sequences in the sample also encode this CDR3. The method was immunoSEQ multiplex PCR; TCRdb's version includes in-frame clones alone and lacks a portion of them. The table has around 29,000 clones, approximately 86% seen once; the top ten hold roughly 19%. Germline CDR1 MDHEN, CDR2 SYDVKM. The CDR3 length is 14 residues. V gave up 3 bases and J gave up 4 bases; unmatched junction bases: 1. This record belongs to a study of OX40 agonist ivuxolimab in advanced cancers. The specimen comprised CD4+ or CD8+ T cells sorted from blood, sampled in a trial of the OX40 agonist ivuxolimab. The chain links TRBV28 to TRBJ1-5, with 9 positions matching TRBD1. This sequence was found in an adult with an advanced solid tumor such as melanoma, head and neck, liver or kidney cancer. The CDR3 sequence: CASSLTGGNQPQHF. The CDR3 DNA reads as TGTGCCAGCAGTTTGACAGGGGGTAATCAGCCCCAGCATTTT.